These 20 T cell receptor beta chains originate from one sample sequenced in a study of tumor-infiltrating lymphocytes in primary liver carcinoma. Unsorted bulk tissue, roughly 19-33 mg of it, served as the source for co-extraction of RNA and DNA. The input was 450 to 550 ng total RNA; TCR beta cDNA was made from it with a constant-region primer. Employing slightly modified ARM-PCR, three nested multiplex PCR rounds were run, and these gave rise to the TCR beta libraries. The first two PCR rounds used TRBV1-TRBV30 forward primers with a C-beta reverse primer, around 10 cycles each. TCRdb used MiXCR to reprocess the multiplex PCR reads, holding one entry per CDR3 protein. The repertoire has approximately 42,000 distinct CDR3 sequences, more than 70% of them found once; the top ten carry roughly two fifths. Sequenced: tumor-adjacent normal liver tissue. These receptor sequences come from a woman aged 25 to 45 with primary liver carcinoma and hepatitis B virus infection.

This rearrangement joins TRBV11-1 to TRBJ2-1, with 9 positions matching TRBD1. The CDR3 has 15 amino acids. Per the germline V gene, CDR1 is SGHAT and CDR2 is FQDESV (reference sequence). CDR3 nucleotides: TGTGTTGGCATCTTGGGACAGGGCGCTCACAATGAGCAGTTCTTC. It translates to CVGILGQGAHNEQFF.

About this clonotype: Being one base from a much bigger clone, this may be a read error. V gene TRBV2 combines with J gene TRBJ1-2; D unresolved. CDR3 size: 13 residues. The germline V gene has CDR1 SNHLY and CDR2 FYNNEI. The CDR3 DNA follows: TGTGCCAGCGGTGAAGTGGGCACGGGAGGCTACACCTTC. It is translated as CASGEVGTGGYTF.

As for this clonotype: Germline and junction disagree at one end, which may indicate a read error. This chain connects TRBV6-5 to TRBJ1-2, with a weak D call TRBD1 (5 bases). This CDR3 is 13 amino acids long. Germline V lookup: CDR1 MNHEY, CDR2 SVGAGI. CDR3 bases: TGTGCCACCTTGTCCAGGGTTAACTATGGCCACACATTC. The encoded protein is CATLSRVNYGHTF.

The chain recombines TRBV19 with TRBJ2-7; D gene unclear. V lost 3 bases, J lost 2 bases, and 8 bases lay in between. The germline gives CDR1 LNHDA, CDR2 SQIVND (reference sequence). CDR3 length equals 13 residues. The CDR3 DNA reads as TGTGCCAGTAGTATTGGGCCAGCCTACGAGCAGTACTTC. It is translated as CASSIGPAYEQYF. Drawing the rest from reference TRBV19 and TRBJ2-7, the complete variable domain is DGGITQSPKYLFRKEGQNVTLSCEQNLNHDAMYWYRQDPGQGLRLIYYSQIVNDFQKGDIAEGYSVSREKKESFPLTVTSAQKNPTAFYLCASSIGPAYEQYFGPGTRLTVT.

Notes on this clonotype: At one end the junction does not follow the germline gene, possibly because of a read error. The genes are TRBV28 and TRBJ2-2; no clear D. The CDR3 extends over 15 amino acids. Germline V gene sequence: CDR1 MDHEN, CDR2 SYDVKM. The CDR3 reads CVSSLIGLNTGELFF. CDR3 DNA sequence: TGTGTCAGCAGTTTAATCGGATTGAACACCGGGGAGCTGTTTTTT.

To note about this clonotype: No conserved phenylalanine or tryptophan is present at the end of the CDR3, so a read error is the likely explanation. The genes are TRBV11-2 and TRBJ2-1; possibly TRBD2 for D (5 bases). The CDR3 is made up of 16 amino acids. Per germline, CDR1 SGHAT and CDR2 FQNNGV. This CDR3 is CASSLGVGSSCNEQFL. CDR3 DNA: TGTGCCAGCAGCTTAGGTGTAGGGAGCTCCTGCAATGAGCAGTTCTTA.

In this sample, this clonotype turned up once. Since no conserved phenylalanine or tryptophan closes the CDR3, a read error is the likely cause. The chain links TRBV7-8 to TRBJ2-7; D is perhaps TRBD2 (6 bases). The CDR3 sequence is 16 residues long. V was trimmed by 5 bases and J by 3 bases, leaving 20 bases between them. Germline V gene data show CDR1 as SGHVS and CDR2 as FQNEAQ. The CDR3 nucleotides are TGTGCCAGCAGCACCCCCCGGGGACTCACCCTCTACGAGCAGTACCTC. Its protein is CASSTPRGLTLYEQYL.

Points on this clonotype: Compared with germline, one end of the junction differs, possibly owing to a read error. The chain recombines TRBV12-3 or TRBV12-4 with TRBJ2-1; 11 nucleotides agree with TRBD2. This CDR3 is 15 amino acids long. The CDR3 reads CASTLLAGVRNDQFF. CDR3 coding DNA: TGTGCCAGCACCCTACTAGCGGGAGTCCGCAATGACCAGTTCTTC.

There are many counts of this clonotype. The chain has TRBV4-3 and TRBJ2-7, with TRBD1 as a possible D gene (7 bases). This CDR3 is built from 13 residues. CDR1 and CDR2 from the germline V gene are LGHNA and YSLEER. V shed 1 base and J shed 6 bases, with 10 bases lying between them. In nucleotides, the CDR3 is TGCGCCAGCAGCCAAGGCAGGGGGGTCGAGCAGTACTTC. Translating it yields CASSQGRGVEQYF.

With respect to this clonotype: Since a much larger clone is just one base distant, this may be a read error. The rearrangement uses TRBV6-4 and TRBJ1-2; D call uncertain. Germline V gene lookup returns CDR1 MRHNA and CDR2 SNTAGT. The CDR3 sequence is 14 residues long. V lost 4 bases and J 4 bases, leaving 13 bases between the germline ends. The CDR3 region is CASSAWTEAYGYTF. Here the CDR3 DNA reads TGTGCCAGCAGTGCATGGACGGAAGCCTATGGCTACACCTTC.

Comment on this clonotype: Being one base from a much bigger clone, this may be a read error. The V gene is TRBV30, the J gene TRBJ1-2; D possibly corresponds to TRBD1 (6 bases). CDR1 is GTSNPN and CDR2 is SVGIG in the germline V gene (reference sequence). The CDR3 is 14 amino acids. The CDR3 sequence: CAWGNRDSTGGCTF. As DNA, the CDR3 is TGTGCCTGGGGAAACAGGGACTCAACGGGTGGCTGCACCTTC. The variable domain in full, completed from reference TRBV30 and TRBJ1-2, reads SQTIHQWPATLVQPVGSPLSLECTVEGTSNPNLYWYRQAAGRGLQLLFYSVGIGQISSEVPQNLSASRPQDRQFILSSKKLLLSDSGFYLCAWGNRDSTGGCTFGSGTRLTVV.

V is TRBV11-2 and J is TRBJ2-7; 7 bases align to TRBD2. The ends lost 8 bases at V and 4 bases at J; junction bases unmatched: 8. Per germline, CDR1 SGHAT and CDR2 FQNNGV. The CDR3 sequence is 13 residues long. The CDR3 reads CASVLYSGYEQYF. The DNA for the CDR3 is TGTGCCAGCGTCCTGTATAGCGGGTACGAGCAGTACTTC.

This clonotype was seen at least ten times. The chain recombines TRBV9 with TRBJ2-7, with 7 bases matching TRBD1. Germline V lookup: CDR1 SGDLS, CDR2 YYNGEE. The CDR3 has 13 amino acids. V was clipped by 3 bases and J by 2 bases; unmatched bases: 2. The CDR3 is CASSGQGAYEQYF. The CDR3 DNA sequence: TGTGCCAGCAGCGGGCAGGGGGCCTACGAGCAGTACTTC.

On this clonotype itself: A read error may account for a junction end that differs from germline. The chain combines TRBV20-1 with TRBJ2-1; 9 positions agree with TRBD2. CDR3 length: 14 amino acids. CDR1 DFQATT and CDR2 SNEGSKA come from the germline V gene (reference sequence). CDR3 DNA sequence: TGCAATGCTAGAGACGGACTAGCGACCAATGAGCAGTCCTTC. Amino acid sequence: CNARDGLATNEQSF.

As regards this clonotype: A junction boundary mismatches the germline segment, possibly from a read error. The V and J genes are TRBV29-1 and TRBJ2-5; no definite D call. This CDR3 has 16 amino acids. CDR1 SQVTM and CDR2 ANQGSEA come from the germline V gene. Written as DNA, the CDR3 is TGCAGCCTTGAAGCCTCCCGGTTAAGGGTCCAAGAGACCCAGCACTTC. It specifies CSLEASRLRVQETQHF.

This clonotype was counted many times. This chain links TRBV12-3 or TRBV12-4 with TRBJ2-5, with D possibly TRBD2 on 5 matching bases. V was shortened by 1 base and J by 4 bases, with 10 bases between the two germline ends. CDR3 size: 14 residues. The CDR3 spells CASSLGTGSETQYF. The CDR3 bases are TGTGCCAGCAGTTTAGGTACGGGGTCAGAGACCCAGTACTTC.

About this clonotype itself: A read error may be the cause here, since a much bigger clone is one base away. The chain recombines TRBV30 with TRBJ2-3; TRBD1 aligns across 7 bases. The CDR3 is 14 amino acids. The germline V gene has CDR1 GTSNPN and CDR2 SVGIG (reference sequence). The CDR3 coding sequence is TGTGTCTGGAGTGGAAAACAGGGGCCAGATACGCAGTATTTT. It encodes CVWSGKQGPDTQYF.

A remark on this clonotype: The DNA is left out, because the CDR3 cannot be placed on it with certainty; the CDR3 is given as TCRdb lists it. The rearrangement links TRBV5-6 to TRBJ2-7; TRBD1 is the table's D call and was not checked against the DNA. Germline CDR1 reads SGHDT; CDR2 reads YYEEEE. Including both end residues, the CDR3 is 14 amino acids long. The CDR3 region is CASGFGTGAFEQYF.

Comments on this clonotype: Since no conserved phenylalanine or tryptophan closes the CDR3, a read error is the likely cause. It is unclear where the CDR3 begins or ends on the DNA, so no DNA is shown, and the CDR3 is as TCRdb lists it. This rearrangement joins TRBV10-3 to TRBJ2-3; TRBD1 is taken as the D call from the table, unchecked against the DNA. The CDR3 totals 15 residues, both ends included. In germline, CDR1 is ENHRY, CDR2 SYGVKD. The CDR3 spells CAISEPGTGADTPYS.

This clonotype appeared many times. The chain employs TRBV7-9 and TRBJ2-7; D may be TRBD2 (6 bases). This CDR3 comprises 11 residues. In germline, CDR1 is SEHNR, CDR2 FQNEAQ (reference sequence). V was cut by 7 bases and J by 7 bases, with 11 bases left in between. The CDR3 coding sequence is TGTGCCAGCACCGGAGGGCGGGAGCAGTACTTC. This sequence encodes CASTGGREQYF. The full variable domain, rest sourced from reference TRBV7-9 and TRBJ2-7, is DTGVSQNPRHKITKRGQNVTFRCDPISEHNRLYWYRQTLGQGPEFLTYFQNEAQLEKSRLLSDRFSAERPKGSFSTLEIQRTEQGDSAMYLCASTGGREQYFGPGTRLTVT.